This T cell receptor (beta chain) was documented in a study of blood T cell repertoires in COVID-19. The overall study: Whether acute or convalescent, the COVID-19 samples came from the United States, Italy and Spain.

Original methodology: For nucleated cells, counts were estimated from reference gene primer amplification. Sequenced by immunoSEQ multiplex PCR; TCRdb stores in-frame clones only, minus some. V and J calls and clone size are copied from that table; D and trimming were computed from the DNA. The data hold hundreds of thousands of clones, with around 84% observed a single time. Between the trimmed V and J ends, which lost 2 bases and 8 bases, there was a span of 6 bases. This CDR3 has 11 residues. CDR1 and CDR2 from the germline V gene are LGHDT and YNNKEL (reference sequence). The study recruited people aged roughly 18 to 100 years across about two dozen US areas. Clinical history reported by participants formed the basis on which cohorts were assigned.

The sample comprised PBMCs or T cells enriched from blood (not recorded which). The origin of this receptor is a man aged 25 to 40 with acute COVID-19. The V and J genes are TRBV3-1 (or the pseudogene TRBV3-2) and TRBJ1-2; D is undetermined. CDR3 protein: CASSQFLGYTF. CDR3 coding DNA: TGTGCCAGCAGCCAATTTCTGGGCTACACCTTC.